This T cell receptor (beta chain) was identified in a study of lymphopenia after photon versus proton radiotherapy. Comment on this clone: The antigen is not known.

Sequenced by immunoSEQ multiplex PCR; TCRdb stores in-frame clones only, minus some. The data contain 30,000 to 40,000 clones, nearly 85% of them seen just once; the ten biggest clones take up roughly 15%. Findings of the study overall: Post-nadir TCR diversity decline inversely tracked overall survival among those who died.

The CDR3 covers 16 residues. Trimming shortened V by 0 bases and J by 2 bases, and 14 bases separated the two germline ends. Germline values: CDR1 SGHRS, CDR2 YFSETQ. This sequence joins TRBV5-1 and TRBJ2-5; D may be TRBD2 (7 bases). Source: peripheral blood, taken from a patient treated with proton-based radiotherapy. The source is a woman aged 70 to 79 with pancreatic cancer. The CDR3 nucleotides are TGCGCCAGCAGCTTGGCCGGGGGGCTTACTCAAGAGACCCAGTACTTC. Translated: CASSLAGGLTQETQYF.